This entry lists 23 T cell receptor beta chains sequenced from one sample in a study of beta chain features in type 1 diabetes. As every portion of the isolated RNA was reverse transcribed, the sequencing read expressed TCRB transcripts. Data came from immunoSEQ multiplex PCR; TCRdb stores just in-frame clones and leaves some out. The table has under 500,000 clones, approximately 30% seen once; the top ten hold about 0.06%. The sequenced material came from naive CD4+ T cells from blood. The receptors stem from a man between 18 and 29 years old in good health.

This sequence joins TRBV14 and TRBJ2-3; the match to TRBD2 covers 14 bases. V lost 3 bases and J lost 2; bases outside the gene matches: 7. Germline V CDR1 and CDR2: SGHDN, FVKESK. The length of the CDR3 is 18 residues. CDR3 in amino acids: CASSQIGTSGSLTDTQYF. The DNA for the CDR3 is TGTGCCAGCAGCCAGATCGGGACTAGCGGGAGCCTCACAGATACGCAGTATTTT.

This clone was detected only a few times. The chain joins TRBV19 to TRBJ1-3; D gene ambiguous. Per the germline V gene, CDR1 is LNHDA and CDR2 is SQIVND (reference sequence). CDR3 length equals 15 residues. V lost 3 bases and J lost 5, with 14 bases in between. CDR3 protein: CASSIGQAKRNTIYF. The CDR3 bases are TGTGCCAGTAGTATTGGTCAGGCGAAGAGAAACACCATATATTTT.

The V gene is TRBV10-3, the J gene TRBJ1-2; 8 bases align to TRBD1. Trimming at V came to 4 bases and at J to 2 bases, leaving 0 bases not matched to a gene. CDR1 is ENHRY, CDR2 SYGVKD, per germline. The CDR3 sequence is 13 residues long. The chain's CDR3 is CAISGQGNYGYTF. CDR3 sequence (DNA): TGTGCCATCAGTGGACAGGGGAACTATGGCTACACCTTC.

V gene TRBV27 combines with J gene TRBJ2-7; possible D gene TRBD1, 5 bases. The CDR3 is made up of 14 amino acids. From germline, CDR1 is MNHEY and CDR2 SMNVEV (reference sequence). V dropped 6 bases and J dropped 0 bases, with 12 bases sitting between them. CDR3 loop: CASRPRQSSYEQYF. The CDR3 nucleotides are TGTGCCAGCAGACCAAGACAGAGCTCCTACGAGCAGTACTTC.

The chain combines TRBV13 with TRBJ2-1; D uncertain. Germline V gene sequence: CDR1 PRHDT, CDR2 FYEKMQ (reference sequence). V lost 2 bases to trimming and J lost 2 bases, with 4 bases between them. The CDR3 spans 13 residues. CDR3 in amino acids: CASSLKTYNEQFF. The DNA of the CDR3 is TGTGCCAGCAGCTTAAAGACCTACAATGAGCAGTTCTTC.

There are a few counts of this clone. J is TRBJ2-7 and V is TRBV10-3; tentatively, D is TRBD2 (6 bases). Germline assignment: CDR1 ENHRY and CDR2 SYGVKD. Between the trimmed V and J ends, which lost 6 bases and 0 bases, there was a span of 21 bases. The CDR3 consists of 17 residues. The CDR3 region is CAISPGAGYGPSYEQYF. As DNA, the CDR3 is TGTGCCATCAGCCCTGGGGCGGGGTATGGGCCCTCCTACGAGCAGTACTTC.

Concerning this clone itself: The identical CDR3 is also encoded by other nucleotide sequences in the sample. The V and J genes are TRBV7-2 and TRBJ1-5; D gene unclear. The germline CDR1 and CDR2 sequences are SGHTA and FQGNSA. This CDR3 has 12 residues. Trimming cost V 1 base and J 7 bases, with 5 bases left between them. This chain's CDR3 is CASSLVGQPQHF. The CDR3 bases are TGTGCCAGCAGCTTAGTTGGGCAGCCCCAGCATTTT.

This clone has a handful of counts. Here the CDR3 DNA reads TGCGCCAGCAGCCATGTGTTTGGTGAGCAGTTCTTC. As protein: CASSHVFGEQFF. The gene calls are TRBV4-1 and TRBJ2-1; D is ambiguous. The CDR3 covers 12 residues. V was trimmed by 3 bases and J by 9 bases, leaving 9 bases between them. CDR1 is MGHRA, CDR2 YSYEKL, per germline.

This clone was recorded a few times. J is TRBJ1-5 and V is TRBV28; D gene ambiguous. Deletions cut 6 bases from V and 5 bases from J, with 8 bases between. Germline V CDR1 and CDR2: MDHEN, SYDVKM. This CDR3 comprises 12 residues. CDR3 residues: CASRVYDQPQHF. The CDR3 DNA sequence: TGTGCCAGCAGAGTGTACGATCAGCCCCAGCATTTT. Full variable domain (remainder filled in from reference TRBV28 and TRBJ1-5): DVKVTQSSRYLVKRTGEKVFLECVQDMDHENMFWYRQDPGLGLRLIYFSYDVKMKEKGDIPEGYSVSREKKERFSLILESASTNQTSMYLCASRVYDQPQHFGDGTRLSIL.

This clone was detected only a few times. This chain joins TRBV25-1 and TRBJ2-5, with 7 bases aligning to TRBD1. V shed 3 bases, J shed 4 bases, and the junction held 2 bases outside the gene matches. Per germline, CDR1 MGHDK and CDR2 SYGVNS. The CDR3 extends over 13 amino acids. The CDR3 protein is CASSEHRGETQYF. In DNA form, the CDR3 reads TGTGCCAGCAGTGAGCACAGGGGAGAGACCCAGTACTTC. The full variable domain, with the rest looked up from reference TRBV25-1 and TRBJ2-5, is EADIYQTPRYLVIGTGKKITLECSQTMGHDKMYWYQQDPGMELHLIHYSYGVNSTEKGDLSSESTVSRIRTEHFPLTLESARPSHTSQYLCASSEHRGETQYFGPGTRLLVL.

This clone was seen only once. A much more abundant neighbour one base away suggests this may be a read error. The CDR3 is CASSPRTDTQYF. The CDR3 DNA sequence: TGTGCCAGCAGCCCTCGCACAGATACGCAGTATTTT. The rearrangement uses TRBV7-5 and TRBJ2-3; whether TRBD2, the table's D call, matches the DNA was not checked. TRBV7-5 is listed as a pseudogene. This CDR3 contains 12 residues.

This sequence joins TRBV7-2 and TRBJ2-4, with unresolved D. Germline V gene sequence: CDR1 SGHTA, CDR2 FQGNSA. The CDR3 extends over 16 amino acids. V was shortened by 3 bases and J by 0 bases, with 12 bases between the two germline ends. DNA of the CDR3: TGTGCCAGCAGCTTCGATAAACTATTAGCCAAAAACATTCAGTACTTC. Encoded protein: CASSFDKLLAKNIQYF.

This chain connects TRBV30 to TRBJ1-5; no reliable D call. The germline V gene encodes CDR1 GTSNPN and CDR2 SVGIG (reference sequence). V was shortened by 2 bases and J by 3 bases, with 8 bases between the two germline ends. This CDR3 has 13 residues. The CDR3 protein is CAWSSRINQPQHF. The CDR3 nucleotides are TGTGCCTGGAGTTCACGTATCAATCAGCCCCAGCATTTT. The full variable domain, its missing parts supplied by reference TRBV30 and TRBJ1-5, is SQTIHQWPATLVQPVGSPLSLECTVEGTSNPNLYWYRQAAGRGLQLLFYSVGIGQISSEVPQNLSASRPQDRQFILSSKKLLLSDSGFYLCAWSSRINQPQHFGDGTRLSIL.

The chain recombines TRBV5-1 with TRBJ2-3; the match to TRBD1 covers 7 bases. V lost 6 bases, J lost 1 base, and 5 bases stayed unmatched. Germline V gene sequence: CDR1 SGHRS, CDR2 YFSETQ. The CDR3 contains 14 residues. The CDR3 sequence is CASTTGARTDTQYF. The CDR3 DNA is TGCGCCAGCACCACAGGGGCCCGCACAGATACGCAGTATTTT.

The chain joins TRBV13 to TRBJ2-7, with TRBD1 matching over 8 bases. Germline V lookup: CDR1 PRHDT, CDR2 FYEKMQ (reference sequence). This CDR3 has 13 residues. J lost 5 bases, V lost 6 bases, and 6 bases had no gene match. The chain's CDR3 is CASSVTGADEQYF. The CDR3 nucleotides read TGTGCCAGCAGTGTGACAGGGGCCGACGAGCAGTACTTC.

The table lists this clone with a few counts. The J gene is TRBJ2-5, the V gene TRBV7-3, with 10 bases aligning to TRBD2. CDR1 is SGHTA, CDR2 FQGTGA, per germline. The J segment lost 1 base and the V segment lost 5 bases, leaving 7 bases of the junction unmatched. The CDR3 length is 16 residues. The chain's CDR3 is CASSAGLARGQETQYF. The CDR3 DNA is TGTGCCAGCAGCGCGGGACTAGCGAGGGGCCAAGAGACCCAGTACTTC.

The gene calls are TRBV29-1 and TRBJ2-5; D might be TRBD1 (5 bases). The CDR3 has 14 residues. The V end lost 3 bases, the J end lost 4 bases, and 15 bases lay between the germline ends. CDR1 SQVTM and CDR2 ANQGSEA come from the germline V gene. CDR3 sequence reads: CSVEFLARGETQYF. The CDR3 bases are TGCAGCGTTGAGTTTTTGGCTAGGGGAGAGACCCAGTACTTC.

The CDR3 loop is CAWSPGQGDTGELFF. DNA of the CDR3: TGTGCCTGGAGTCCTGGACAGGGGGACACCGGGGAGCTGTTTTTT. The chain recombines TRBV30 with TRBJ2-2; 10 bases are shared with TRBD1. Germline V gives CDR1 GTSNPN, CDR2 SVGIG (reference sequence). V trimming: 2 bases; J trimming: 3 bases; junction bases outside the gene matches: 3. The CDR3 runs to 15 residues. Full variable domain (outside the CDR3, taken from reference TRBV30 and TRBJ2-2): SQTIHQWPATLVQPVGSPLSLECTVEGTSNPNLYWYRQAAGRGLQLLFYSVGIGQISSEVPQNLSASRPQDRQFILSSKKLLLSDSGFYLCAWSPGQGDTGELFFGEGSRLTVL.

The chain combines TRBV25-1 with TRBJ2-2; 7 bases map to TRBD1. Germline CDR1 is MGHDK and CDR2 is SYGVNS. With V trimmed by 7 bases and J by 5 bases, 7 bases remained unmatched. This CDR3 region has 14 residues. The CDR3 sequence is CASKGQILTGELFF. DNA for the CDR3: TGTGCCAGCAAGGGACAGATTCTAACCGGGGAGCTGTTTTTT.

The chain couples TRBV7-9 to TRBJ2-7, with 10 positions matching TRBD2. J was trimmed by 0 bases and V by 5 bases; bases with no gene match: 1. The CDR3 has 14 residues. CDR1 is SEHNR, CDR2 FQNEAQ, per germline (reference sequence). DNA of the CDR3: TGTGCCAGCAGCCCTAGCGGGAGCTCCTACGAGCAGTACTTC. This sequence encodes CASSPSGSSYEQYF.

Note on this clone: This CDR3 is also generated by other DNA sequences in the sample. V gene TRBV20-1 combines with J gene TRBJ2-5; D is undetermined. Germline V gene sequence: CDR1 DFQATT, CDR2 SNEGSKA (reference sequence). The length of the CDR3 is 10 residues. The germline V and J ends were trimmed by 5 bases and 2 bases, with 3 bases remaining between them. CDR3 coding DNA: TGCAGTGCTTCTCAAGAGACCCAGTACTTC. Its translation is CSASQETQYF.

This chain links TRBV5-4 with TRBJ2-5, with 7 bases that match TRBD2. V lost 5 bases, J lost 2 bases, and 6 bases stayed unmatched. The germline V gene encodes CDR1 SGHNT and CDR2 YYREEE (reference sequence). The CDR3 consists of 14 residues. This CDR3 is CASSNSRGQETQYF. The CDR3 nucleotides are TGTGCCAGCAGTAATTCGCGGGGGCAAGAGACCCAGTACTTC.

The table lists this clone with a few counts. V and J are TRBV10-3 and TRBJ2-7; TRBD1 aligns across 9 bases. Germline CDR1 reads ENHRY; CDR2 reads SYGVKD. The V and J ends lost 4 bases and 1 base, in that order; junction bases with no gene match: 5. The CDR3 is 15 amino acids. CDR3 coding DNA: TGTGCCATCAGTGCTGGACAGGGGAAATCCTACGAGCAGTACTTC. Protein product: CAISAGQGKSYEQYF.